This T cell receptor beta chain was sequenced during a study of T cell responses to AZD1222 COVID-19 vaccine. Clones were read by immunoSEQ multiplex PCR, and TCRdb kept only the in-frame ones, dropping some. The data show approximately 150,000 clones, roughly 86% seen once. V lost 3 bases, J lost 3 bases, and 10 bases stayed unmatched. The CDR3 covers 16 residues. CDR1 is MNHEY, CDR2 SMNVEV, per germline (reference sequence). The chain recombines TRBV27 with TRBJ1-1; 7 bases match TRBD1. Sequenced here: peripheral blood, sampled 28 days after the second AZD1222 dose. The receptor's source is an adult who received the AZD1222 COVID-19 vaccine. CDR3 region: CASSFLGQTGDTEAFF. The CDR3 coding sequence is TGTGCCAGCAGTTTTCTGGGACAGACAGGCGACACTGAAGCTTTCTTT.